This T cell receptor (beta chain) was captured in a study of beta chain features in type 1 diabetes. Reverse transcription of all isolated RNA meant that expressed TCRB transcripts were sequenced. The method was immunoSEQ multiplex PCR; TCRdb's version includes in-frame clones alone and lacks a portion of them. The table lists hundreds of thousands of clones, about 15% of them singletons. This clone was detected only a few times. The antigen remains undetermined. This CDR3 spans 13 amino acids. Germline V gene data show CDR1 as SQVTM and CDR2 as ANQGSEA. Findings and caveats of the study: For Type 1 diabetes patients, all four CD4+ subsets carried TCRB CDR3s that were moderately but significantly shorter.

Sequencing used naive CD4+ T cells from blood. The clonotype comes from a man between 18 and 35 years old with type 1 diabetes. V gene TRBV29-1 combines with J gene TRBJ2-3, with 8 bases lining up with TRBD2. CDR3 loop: CGGAGAILDTQYF. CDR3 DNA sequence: TGCGGAGGAGCGGGAGCGATTTTGGATACGCAGTATTTT.